One sample yielded the 13 T cell receptor beta chains listed below, sequenced in a study of shared clonotypes between healthy human individuals. Only in-frame clones appear in the TCRdb table, and some are missing; sequencing was by immunoSEQ multiplex PCR. Here the sample spans approximately 2.3 million clones, approximately 95% being singletons. Sequencing input: naive CD4+ T cells from PBMCs. Subset denoted: CD45RA+ positively selected. All receptors derive from a man in his late teens or twenties in good health. Some clones in this sample may be carry-over from other donors' samples.

V gene TRBV7-3 combines with J gene TRBJ1-1, with D possibly TRBD1 on 6 matching bases. The CDR3 covers 14 residues. V gave up 3 bases and J gave up 3 bases, with 11 bases separating them. CDR1 and CDR2 (germline): SGHTA, FQGTGA. The CDR3 nucleotides are TGTGCCAGCAGCTTCAGGGGTAGCGACACTGAAGCTTTCTTT. This gives the protein CASSFRGSDTEAFF.

The chain employs TRBV29-1 and TRBJ2-3, with TRBD1 as a possible D gene (6 bases). This CDR3 region has 13 residues. Germline CDR1 SQVTM, CDR2 ANQGSEA. V lost 4 bases and J lost 5, with 13 bases in between. As DNA, the CDR3 is TGCAGCGTTGGACTGGGGGCACGAGATACGCAGTATTTT. The encoded protein is CSVGLGARDTQYF.

In its sample, this clone was seen once. The rearrangement joins TRBV4-1 to TRBJ2-2; 7 bases line up with TRBD1. The length of the CDR3 is 18 residues. The V gene's germline CDR1 is MGHRA and CDR2 YSYEKL. The V gene end was trimmed by 2 bases and the J gene end by 9 bases; junction bases not matched to a gene: 18. The CDR3 here is CASSQSLGGLASHRELFF. For the CDR3, the DNA is TGCGCCAGCAGCCAAAGCTTAGGGGGCCTAGCCTCCCACCGGGAGCTGTTTTTT.

This chain links TRBV9 with TRBJ2-7, with 14 bases that match TRBD2. J was trimmed by 2 bases and V by 0 bases; bases with no gene match: 13. Germline-derived CDR1 and CDR2 are SGDLS and YYNGEE. CDR3 length: 20 amino acids. Here the CDR3 reads CASSVGLAGGSTMSPYEQYF. The CDR3 coding sequence is TGTGCCAGCAGCGTAGGACTAGCGGGAGGGTCCACCATGTCTCCCTACGAGCAGTACTTC.

The V gene is TRBV28, the J gene TRBJ2-2, with D hard to call. The CDR3 runs 15 residues. Deletions cut 6 bases from V and 5 bases from J, with 16 bases between. Germline V CDR1 and CDR2: MDHEN, SYDVKM. CDR3 nucleotide sequence: TGTGCCAGCAGGGCTGCTAGAGGTGAGACCGGGGAGCTGTTTTTT. Translating it yields CASRAARGETGELFF.

DNA for the CDR3: TGCGCCAGCAGCACCCGGGTCCCCGTGAGCGAGACCCAGTACTTC. The encoded protein is CASSTRVPVSETQYF. The genes are TRBV5-1 and TRBJ2-5, with unresolved D. V gave up 4 bases and J gave up 5 bases, with 18 bases separating them. Germline V CDR1 and CDR2: SGHRS, YFSETQ. The CDR3 covers 15 residues.

The chain joins TRBV11-2 to TRBJ2-5, with D perhaps matching TRBD2 (5 bases). Deletions cut 5 bases from V and 0 bases from J, with 13 bases between. This CDR3 has 15 residues. Germline V gives CDR1 SGHAT, CDR2 FQNNGV. The CDR3 protein is CASSRAEAYQETQYF. In DNA form, the CDR3 reads TGTGCCAGCAGCCGAGCGGAGGCGTACCAAGAGACCCAGTACTTC.

The chain is built from TRBV6-1 and TRBJ1-1; no definite D call. V lost 5 bases, J lost 1 base, and 11 bases lay in between. The germline gives CDR1 MNHNS, CDR2 SASEGT. The CDR3 covers 14 residues. The CDR3 sequence is CASSKRVTNTEAFF. CDR3 in DNA: TGTGCCAGCAGTAAACGGGTGACGAACACTGAAGCTTTCTTT.

In its sample, this clone was seen a few times. The V gene is TRBV28, the J gene TRBJ1-1; 9 bases map to TRBD1. Germline V gene data show CDR1 as MDHEN and CDR2 as SYDVKM. This CDR3 contains 14 residues. With V trimmed by 3 bases and J by 4 bases, 3 bases remained unmatched. CDR3 region: CASSLNRGPTEAFF. In nucleotides, the CDR3 is TGTGCCAGCAGTTTGAACAGGGGGCCCACTGAAGCTTTCTTT.

Only one count was recorded for this clone. The J gene is TRBJ2-5, the V gene TRBV12-5; D is undetermined. This CDR3 contains 19 residues. Germline V CDR1 and CDR2: LGHNT, FRNRAP. V was clipped by 2 bases and J by 2 bases, with 24 bases between them. The CDR3 coding sequence is TGTGCTAGTGGTTTGCCCACGGTAGGCAGGTGGAAGCCGCAAGAGACCCAGTACTTC. It specifies CASGLPTVGRWKPQETQYF.

V usage is TRBV7-7 and J usage is TRBJ2-7; a possible D gene is TRBD2 (6 bases). In germline, CDR1 is SSHAT, CDR2 FNYEAQ (reference sequence). Trimming took 5 bases from V and 0 from J, leaving 11 bases between them. This CDR3 is built from 14 residues. The CDR3 is CASSDLSGSYEQYF. CDR3 in DNA: TGTGCCAGCAGCGACCTTAGCGGCTCCTACGAGCAGTACTTC. The full variable domain, completed using reference TRBV7-7 and TRBJ2-7, is GAGVSQSPRYKVTKRGQDVTLRCDPISSHATLYWYQQALGQGPEFLTYFNYEAQPDKSGLPSDRFSAERPEGSISTLTIQRTEQRDSAMYRCASSDLSGSYEQYFGPGTRLTVT.

The chain joins TRBV7-3 to TRBJ2-1; D is undetermined. Germline CDR1 reads SGHTA; CDR2 reads FQGTGA. The CDR3 spans 14 residues. V dropped 8 bases and J dropped 5 bases, with 16 bases sitting between them. The DNA of the CDR3 is TGTGCCAGCGGCAATACGGCCAAGAACAATGAGCAGTTCTTC. As protein: CASGNTAKNNEQFF.

The rearrangement links TRBV7-9 to TRBJ1-4; 7 bases align to TRBD1. This CDR3 region has 16 residues. Germline-derived CDR1 and CDR2 are SEHNR and FQNEAQ (reference sequence). V lost 0 bases to trimming and J lost 8 bases; unmatched junction nucleotides: 9. The CDR3 is CASSLAMQGVSEKLFF. In DNA, the CDR3 is TGTGCCAGCAGCTTAGCGATGCAGGGGGTGAGCGAAAAACTGTTTTTT.